This TCR beta chain was found in a study of blood T cell repertoires in COVID-19 (TCRdb year 2020). Broadly, across the study: Samples from collaborators originated in the United States, Italy and Spain and spanned both the acute and convalescent phases of COVID-19. Where available, HLA class I and class II types were obtained from metadata supplied by the sample provider rather than from assay-based typing. Samples were obtained from the ongoing ImmuneRACE study (first 160 participants) and from 1,000 to 1,500 subjects provided by 6 global collaborators. The dataset comprised deeply sampled blood TCRbeta repertoires from subjects exposed to, actively infected with, or recovered from COVID-19. The repertoires were released in a freely available public database intended as a resource for research on the immune response to SARS-CoV-2. Sample metadata almost always included a de-identified subject ID, COVID-19 status, age in years and sex. The material from the prospective study consisted of cDNA or gDNA derived from T cells, B-cell-depleted T cells, or PBMCs. Findings and caveats that apply to the study as a whole: How much clinical and demographic metadata was included differed by source and by participant, and the metadata was provided uncurated.

TCRbeta CDR3 regions were amplified from genomic DNA using the immunoSEQ Assay, a bias-controlled multiplex PCR. The published analysis was carried out like this. The number of nucleated cells in each sample was estimated by amplification of reference gene primers within the assay. Sequence reads were collapsed and filtered to measure the absolute abundance of every unique TCRbeta CDR3 rearrangement. Productive Simpson clonality was computed per sample as the square root of Simpson's diversity index over productive rearrangements. The table comes from immuneACCESS by way of TCRdb, which keeps in-frame sequences with V and J called. Part of the clones is missing from these tables; in studies checked, under half for an unresolved V gene and the rest for unknown reasons. The V and J calls and the clone size are those of that table, but D and trimming were determined from the DNA. A total of approximately 50,000 clones appear in this sample, roughly 80% of them only once. The biggest ten clones account for approximately 17% of the sample.

Its CDR3 holds 17 amino acids, cysteine through phenylalanine. Only the CDR3 DNA is retained, 51 bases long and in frame from the first base. CDR1 and CDR2, per the germline V gene, are SGHRS and YFSETQ. V and J are trimmed by 4 bases and 4 bases, and the gene matches miss 12 bases of the junction. In regard to this clone: Its recognized antigen is unknown. Nothing much larger sits one base from this clone, and base qualities are not available.

The collaborating institutions used their own protocols to collect whole blood in K2EDTA tubes. For TCRbeta analysis, collaborator samples were shipped as frozen whole blood, as isolated PBMCs, or as DNA extracted from either sample type. Sequenced input: peripheral blood. The chain is assembled from TRBV5-1 and TRBJ2-1, and 9 junction bases match TRBD2. The receptor was isolated from a man in his 70s with active COVID-19. CDR3 sequence: CASSMAGGEGRYNEQFF. DNA sequence: TGCGCCAGCAGCATGGCGGGAGGGGAGGGTCGTTACAATGAGCAGTTCTTC.